Given below is one TCR beta chain in context. The antigen is undetermined. The read ends 3 residues early relative to the CDR3; the germline J gene fills the gap. These data belong to a study of T cells in women clearing cervical HPV infection. Across the whole study: Blood came at first lesion visit for cases, post-clearance for controls. HLA type stays a possible confounder, typing being limited. Study results and limitations: Controls had more TRBV6-7 (0.16%) than cases (roughly 0.11%).

Prevalent HPV16 infections were excluded; only incident single HPV16 infections included. Germline V gene sequence: CDR1 SGHRS, CDR2 YFSETQ. Germline trimming cut 4 bases from V and 6 bases from J; bases unmatched to any gene: 7. This CDR3 region has 17 residues. Here immunoSEQ multiplex PCR was the method, and the copy in TCRdb shows in-frame clones only, minus some. Here the sample table reports about 41,000 clones. The sequence was obtained from a woman between 18 and 69 years old with a cervical HPV16 infection that either progressed to CIN3+ or cleared (not recorded which). Sample: blood buffy coat. The chain recombines TRBV5-1 with TRBJ2-1, with 16 bases aligning to TRBD2. CDR3 DNA (partial): TGCGCCAGCAGCGTCCCCGGGACTAGCGGGGGGGCCAATGAG. It yields the protein CASSVPGTSGGANE. In full, the CDR3 reads CASSVPGTSGGANEQFF.